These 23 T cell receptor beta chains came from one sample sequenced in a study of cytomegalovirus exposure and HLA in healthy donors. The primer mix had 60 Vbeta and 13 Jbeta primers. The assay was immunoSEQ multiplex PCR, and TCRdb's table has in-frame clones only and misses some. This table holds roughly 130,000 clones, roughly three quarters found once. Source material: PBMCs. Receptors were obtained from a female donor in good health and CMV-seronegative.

The CDR3 DNA sequence: TGCGCCAGCAGCCAGGCCGGGACACAGGAGACCCAGTACTTC. Translating gives CASSQAGTQETQYF. The chain is built from TRBV4-1 and TRBJ2-5; maybe TRBD1 (6 bases). Germline loops: CDR1 MGHRA, CDR2 YSYEKL. The V end was cut by 3 bases, the J end by 5 bases, with 13 bases between. This CDR3 is built from 14 residues.

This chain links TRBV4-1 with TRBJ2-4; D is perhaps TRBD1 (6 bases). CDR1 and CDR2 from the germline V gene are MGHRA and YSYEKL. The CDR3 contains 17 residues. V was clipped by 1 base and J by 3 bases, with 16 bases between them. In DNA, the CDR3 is TGCGCCAGCAGCCAAGGGCCCGACAGGCAAGTCAAAAACATTCAGTACTTC. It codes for CASSQGPDRQVKNIQYF.

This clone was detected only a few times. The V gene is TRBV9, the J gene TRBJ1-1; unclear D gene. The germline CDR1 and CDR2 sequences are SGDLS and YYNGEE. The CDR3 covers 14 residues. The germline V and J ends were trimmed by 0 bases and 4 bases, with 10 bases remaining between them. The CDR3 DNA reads TGTGCCAGCAGCGTAGCTGGAGGGCTCACTGAAGCTTTCTTT. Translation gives CASSVAGGLTEAFF.

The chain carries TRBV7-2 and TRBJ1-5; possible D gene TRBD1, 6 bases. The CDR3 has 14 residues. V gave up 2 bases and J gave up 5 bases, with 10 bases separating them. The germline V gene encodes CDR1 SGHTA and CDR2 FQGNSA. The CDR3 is CASSLRGGDQPQHF. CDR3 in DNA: TGTGCCAGCAGCTTAAGAGGGGGAGATCAGCCCCAGCATTTT.

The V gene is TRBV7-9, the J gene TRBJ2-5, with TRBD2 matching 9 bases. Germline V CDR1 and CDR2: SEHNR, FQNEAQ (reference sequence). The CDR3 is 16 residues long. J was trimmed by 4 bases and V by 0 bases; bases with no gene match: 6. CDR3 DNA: TGTGCCAGCAGCTTAGCTCTGGCGGGGGGGAGAGAGACCCAGTACTTC. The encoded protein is CASSLALAGGRETQYF. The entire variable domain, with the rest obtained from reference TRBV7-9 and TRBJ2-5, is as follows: DTGVSQNPRHKITKRGQNVTFRCDPISEHNRLYWYRQTLGQGPEFLTYFQNEAQLEKSRLLSDRFSAERPKGSFSTLEIQRTEQGDSAMYLCASSLALAGGRETQYFGPGTRLLVL.

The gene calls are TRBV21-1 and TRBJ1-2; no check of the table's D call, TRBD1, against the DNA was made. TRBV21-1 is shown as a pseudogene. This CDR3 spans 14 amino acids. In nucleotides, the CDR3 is TGTGCCAGCAGCAAACTTCGGCGCAGGGTGACGGACACCTTC. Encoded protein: CASSKLRRRVTDTF.

CDR3 in amino acids: CASSAGTSGIRWYEQYF. The CDR3 DNA sequence: TGTGCCAGCAGTGCCGGGACTAGCGGGATTCGGTGGTACGAGCAGTACTTC. This chain uses TRBV28 with TRBJ2-7, with TRBD2 identical over 13 bases. V was clipped by 5 bases and J by 4 bases; unmatched bases: 11. In germline, CDR1 is MDHEN, CDR2 SYDVKM. The CDR3 covers 17 residues.

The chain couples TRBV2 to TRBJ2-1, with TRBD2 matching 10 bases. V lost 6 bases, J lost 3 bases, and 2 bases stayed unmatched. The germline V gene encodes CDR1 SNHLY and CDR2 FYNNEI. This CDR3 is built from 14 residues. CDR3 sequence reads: CASSRLAGYNEQFF. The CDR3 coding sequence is TGTGCCAGCAGCCGACTAGCGGGCTACAATGAGCAGTTCTTC.

CDR3 bases: TGTGCCAGCAGCAACGGGACAGGGCTAAGAAGACGGGCTTTCTTT. Translated, it gives CASSNGTGLRRRAFF. The rearrangement joins TRBV7-9 to TRBJ1-1; the match to TRBD1 covers 9 bases. CDR3 length: 15 amino acids. Trimming at V came to 5 bases and at J to 11 bases, leaving 15 bases not matched to a gene. CDR1 is SEHNR, CDR2 FQNEAQ, per germline (reference sequence).

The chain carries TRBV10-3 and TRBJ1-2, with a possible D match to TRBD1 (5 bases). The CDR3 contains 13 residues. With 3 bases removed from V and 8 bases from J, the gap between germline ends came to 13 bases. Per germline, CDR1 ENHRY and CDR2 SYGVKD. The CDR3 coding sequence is TGTGCCATCAGTGACGGGGGGGAACGCGGCTACACCTTC. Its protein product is CAISDGGERGYTF.

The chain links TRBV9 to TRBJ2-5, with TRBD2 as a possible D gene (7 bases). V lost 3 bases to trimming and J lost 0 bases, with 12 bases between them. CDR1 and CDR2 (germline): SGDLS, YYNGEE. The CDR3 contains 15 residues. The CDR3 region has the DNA TGTGCCAGCAGCGCAGGGGCGGGGGACCAAGAGACCCAGTACTTC. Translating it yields CASSAGAGDQETQYF.

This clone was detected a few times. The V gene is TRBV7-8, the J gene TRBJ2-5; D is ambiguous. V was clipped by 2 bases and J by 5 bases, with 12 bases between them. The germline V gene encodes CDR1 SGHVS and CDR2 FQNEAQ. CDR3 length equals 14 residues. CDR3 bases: TGTGCCAGCAGCTTAATTCTAGTAAATGAGACCCAGTACTTC. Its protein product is CASSLILVNETQYF.

The CDR3 DNA reads as TGTGCCAGCAGCAAAGGCCAGGAAAACACTGAAGCTTTCTTT. Its protein product is CASSKGQENTEAFF. The chain employs TRBV21-1 and TRBJ1-1; TRBD1 reflects the table's D call only, with no check against the DNA. TRBV21-1 is deemed a pseudogene. The CDR3 runs to 14 residues.

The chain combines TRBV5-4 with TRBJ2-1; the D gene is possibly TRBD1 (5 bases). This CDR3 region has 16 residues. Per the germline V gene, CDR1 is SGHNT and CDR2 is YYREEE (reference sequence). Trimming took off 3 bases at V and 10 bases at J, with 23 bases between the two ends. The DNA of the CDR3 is TGTGCCAGCAGCTCCCAACAGGTCGGAATCCTTAGGGAGCAGTTCTTC. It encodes CASSSQQVGILREQFF.

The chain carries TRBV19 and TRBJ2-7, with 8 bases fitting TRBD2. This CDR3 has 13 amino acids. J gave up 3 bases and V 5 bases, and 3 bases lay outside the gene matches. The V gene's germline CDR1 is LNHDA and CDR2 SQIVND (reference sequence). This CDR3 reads CASSESGGYEQYF. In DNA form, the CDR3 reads TGTGCCAGTAGTGAAAGCGGGGGCTACGAGCAGTACTTC.

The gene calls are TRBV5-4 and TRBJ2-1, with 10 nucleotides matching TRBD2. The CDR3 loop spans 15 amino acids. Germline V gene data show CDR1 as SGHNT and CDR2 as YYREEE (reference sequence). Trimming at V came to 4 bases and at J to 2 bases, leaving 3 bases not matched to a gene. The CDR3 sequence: CASSPAGGTYNEQFF. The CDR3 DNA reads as TGTGCCAGCAGCCCAGCGGGGGGGACCTACAATGAGCAGTTCTTC.

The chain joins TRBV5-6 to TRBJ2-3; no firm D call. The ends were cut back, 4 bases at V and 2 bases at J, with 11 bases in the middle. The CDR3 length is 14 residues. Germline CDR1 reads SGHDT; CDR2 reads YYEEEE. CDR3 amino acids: CASSPGSHTDTQYF. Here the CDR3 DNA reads TGTGCCAGCAGCCCCGGGTCCCACACAGATACGCAGTATTTT.

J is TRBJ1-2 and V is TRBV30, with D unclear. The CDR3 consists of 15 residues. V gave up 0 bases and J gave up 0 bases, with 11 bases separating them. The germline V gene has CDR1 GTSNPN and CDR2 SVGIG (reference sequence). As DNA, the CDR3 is TGTGCCTGGAGTGTGTGGCAGGCCACTAACTATGGCTACACCTTC. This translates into CAWSVWQATNYGYTF. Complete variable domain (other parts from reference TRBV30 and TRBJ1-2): SQTIHQWPATLVQPVGSPLSLECTVEGTSNPNLYWYRQAAGRGLQLLFYSVGIGQISSEVPQNLSASRPQDRQFILSSKKLLLSDSGFYLCAWSVWQATNYGYTFGSGTRLTVV.

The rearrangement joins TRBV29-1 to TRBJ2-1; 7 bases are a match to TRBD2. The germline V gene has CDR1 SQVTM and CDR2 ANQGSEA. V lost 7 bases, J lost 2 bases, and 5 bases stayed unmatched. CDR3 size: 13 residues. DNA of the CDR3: TGCAGCGGCCGGGACTACGCCTACAATGAGCAGTTCTTC. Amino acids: CSGRDYAYNEQFF.

In DNA, the CDR3 is TGTGCCAGCAGCAAAAGGGGGGGTTCCTACAATGAGCAGTTCTTC. It specifies CASSKRGGSYNEQFF. The rearrangement joins TRBV7-3 to TRBJ2-1, with D perhaps TRBD2 (7 bases). V lost 5 bases, J lost 1 base, and 12 bases lay in between. The CDR3 covers 15 residues. Per the germline V gene, CDR1 is SGHTA and CDR2 is FQGTGA.

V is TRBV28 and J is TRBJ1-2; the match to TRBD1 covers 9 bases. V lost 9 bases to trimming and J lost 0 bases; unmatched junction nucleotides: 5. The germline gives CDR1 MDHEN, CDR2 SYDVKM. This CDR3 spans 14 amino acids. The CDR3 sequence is CASYNRGPNYGYTF. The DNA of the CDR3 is TGTGCCAGTTATAACAGGGGGCCTAACTATGGCTACACCTTC.

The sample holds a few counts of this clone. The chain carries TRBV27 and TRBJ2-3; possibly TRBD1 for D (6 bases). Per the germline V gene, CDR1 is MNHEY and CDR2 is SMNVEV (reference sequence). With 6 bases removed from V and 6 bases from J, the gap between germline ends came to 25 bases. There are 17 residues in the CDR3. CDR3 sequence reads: CASSQAWEGGTGDTQYF. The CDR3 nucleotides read TGTGCCAGCAGCCAAGCGTGGGAAGGGGGTACTGGTGATACGCAGTATTTT.

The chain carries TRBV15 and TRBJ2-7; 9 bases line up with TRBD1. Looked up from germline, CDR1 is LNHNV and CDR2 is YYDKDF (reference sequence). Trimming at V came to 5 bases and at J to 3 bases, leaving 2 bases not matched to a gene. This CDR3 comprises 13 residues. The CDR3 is CATSPGQGYEQYF. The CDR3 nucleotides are TGTGCCACCAGCCCGGGACAGGGCTACGAGCAGTACTTC.